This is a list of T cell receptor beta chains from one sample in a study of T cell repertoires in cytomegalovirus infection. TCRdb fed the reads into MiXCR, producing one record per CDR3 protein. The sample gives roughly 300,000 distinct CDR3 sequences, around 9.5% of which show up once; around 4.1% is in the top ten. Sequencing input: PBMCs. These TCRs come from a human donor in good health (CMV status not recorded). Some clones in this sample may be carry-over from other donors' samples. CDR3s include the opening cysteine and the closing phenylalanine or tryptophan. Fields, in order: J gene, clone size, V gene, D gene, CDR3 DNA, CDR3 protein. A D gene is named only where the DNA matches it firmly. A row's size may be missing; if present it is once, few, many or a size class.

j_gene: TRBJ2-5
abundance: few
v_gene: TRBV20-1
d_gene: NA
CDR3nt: TGCAGTGTCGCCGCCTCCGTTCAGGGGAGAAGAGAGACCCAGTACTTC
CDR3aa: CSVAASVQGRRETQYF

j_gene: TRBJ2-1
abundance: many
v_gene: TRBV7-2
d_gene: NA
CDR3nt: TGTGCCAGCAGCAAACTCAGGGACTACAATGAGCAGTTCTTC
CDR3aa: CASSKLRDYNEQFF

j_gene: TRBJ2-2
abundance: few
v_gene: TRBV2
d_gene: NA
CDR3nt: TGTGCCAGCAGGTGGGAGGGGGCAGCCGGGGAGCTGTTTTTT
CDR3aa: CASRWEGAAGELFF

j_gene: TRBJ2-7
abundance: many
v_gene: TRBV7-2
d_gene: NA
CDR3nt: TGTGCCAGCAGCCCGACTGTGACCTACGAGCAGTACTTC
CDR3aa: CASSPTVTYEQYF

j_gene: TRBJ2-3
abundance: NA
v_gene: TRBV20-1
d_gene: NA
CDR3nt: TGCAGTGCTAGAGACAGGGCTAGCACAGATACGCAGTATTTT
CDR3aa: CSARDRASTDTQYF

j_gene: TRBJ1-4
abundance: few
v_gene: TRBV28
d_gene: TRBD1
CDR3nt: TGTGCCAGCACCAACTCAATCGACAGGGATCGACACTTT
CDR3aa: CASTNSIDRDRHF

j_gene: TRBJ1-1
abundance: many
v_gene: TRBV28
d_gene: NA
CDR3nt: TGTGCCAGCAGCCCTGGGGGGACGGAAAACACTGAAGCTTTCTTT
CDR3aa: CASSPGGTENTEAFF

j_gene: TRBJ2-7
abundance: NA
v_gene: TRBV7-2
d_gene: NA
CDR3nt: TGTGCCAGCAGATATATCACGCGGGGTAGGAGCTACGAGCAGTACTTC
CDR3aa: CASRYITRGRSYEQYF

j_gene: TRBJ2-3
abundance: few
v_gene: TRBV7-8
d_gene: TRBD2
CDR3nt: TGTGCCAGCAGTGTTTTCTCACTAGCGGGGGGCAATACGCAGTATTTT
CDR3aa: CASSVFSLAGGNTQYF

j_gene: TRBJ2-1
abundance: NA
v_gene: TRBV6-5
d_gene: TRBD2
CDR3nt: TGTGCCAGCAGCGGGAGGGCCTACAATGAGCAGTTCTTC
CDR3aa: CASSGRAYNEQFF

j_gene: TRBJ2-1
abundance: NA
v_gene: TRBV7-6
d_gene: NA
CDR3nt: TGTGCCAGCAGCTTAGCTCGACCAGCAGGGAATGAGCAGTTCTTC
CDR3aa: CASSLARPAGNEQFF

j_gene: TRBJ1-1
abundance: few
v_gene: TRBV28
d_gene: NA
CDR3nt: TGTGCCAGCAGTTTAACTGAGGGAGCTTTCTTT
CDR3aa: CASSLTEGAFF

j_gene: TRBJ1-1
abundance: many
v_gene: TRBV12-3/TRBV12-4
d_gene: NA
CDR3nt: TGTGCCAGCACCCTAAGTTGGCGGAACACTGAAGCTTTCTTT
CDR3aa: CASTLSWRNTEAFF

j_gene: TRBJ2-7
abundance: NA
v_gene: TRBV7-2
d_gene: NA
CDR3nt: TGTGCCAGCAGCCTTTGGCAGGGCTTGGGCGAGCAGTACTTC
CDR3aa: CASSLWQGLGEQYF

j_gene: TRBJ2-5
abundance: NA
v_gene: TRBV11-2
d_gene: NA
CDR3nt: TGTGCCAGCAGCTTAGTGGGGGGGGGGCGACAAGAGACCCAGTACTTC
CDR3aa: CASSLVGGGRQETQYF

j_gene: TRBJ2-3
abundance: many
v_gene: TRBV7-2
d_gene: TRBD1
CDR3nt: TGTGCCAGCAGCTGGGGACAGTTGGCCTCCACAGATACGCAGTATTTT
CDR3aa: CASSWGQLASTDTQYF

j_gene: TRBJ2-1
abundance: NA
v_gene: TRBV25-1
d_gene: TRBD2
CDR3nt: TGTGCCAGCAGTCCAACTAGCGGGAGGCCAAATGAGCAGTTCTTC
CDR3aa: CASSPTSGRPNEQFF

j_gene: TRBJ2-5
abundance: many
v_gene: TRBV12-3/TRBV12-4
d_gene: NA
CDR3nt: TGTGCCAGCAGTTTGAGGAGGGTTGAAGAGACCCAGTACTTC
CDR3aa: CASSLRRVEETQYF

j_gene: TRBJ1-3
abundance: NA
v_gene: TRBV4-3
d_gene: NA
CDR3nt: TGCGCCAGCAGCCAAGGAGGACCCGGAAACACCATATATTTT
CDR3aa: CASSQGGPGNTIYF

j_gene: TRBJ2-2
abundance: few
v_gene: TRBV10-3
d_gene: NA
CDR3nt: TGTGCCATCAGTGAGACCGTGAACACCGGGGAGCTGTTTTTT
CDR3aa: CAISETVNTGELFF

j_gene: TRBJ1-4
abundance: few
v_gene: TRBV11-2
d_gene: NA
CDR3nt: TGTGCCAGCAGCTTATCTTCGGGGGCGACTAATGAAAAACTGTTTTTT
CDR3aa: CASSLSSGATNEKLFF

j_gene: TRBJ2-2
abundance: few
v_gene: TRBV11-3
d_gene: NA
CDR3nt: TGTGCCAGACAATACGGACACAAGGGCGCCCCGAACACCGGGGAGCTGTTTTTT
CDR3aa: CARQYGHKGAPNTGELFF

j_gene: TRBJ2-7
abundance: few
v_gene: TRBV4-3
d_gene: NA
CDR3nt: TGCGCCAGCAGCCAAAATAGGGGCTACGAGCAGTACTTC
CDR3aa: CASSQNRGYEQYF

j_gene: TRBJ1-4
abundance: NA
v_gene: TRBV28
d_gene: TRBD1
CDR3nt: TGTGCCAGCAGTTTTAGTTCGACAGGGGGAAATGAAAAACTGTTTTTT
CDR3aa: CASSFSSTGGNEKLFF

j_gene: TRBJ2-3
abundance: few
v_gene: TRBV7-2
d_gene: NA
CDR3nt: TGTGCCAGCAGCCAGCTCCCCCCCAGACCCCTAGGAACAGATACGCAGTATTTT
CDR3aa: CASSQLPPRPLGTDTQYF

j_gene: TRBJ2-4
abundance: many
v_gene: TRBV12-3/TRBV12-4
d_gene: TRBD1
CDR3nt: TGTGCCAGCAGCTGGACAGGGTTAGAAAACATTCAGTACTTC
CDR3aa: CASSWTGLENIQYF

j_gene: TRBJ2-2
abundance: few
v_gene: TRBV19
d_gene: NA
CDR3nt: TGTGCCAGTAGTGTCGGGACGGTGCCTCTCACCGGGGAGCTGTTTTTT
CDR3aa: CASSVGTVPLTGELFF

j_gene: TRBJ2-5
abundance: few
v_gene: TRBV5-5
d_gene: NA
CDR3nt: TGTGCCAGCAGCATTCCGGGTCCCCAGTACTTC
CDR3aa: CASSIPGPQYF

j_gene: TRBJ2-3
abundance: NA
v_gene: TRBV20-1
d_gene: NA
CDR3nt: TGCAGTGCTCCTACGAGCACAGATACGCAGTATTTT
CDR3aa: CSAPTSTDTQYF

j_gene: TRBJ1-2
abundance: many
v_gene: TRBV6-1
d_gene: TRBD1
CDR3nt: TGTGCCAGCAGCCCAGGGGGCTATGGCTACACCTTC
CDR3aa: CASSPGGYGYTF

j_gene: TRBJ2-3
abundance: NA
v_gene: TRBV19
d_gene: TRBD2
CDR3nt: TGTGCCAGTACCACCCATCTCGGACTAGCGGGGCTTAGTCGCACAGATACGCAGTATTTT
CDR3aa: CASTTHLGLAGLSRTDTQYF

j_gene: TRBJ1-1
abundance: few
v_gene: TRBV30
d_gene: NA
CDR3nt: TGTGCCTGGAGTGTAGGGGCTACATCGACTGAAGCTTTCTTT
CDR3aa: CAWSVGATSTEAFF

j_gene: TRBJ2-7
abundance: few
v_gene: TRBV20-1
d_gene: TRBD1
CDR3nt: TGCAGTGCTAATCGACAGGGGGTCTTATACGAGCAGTACTTC
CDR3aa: CSANRQGVLYEQYF

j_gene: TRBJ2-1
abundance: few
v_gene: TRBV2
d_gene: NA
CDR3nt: TGTGCCAGCAGTGAAGTCCAGGGGGGCAGCGGCGAGCAGTTCTTC
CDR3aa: CASSEVQGGSGEQFF

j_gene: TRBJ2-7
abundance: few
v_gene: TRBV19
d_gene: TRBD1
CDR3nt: TGTGCCAGTAGTTGGGGACAGGGGGACTCCTACGAGCAGTACTTC
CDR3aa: CASSWGQGDSYEQYF

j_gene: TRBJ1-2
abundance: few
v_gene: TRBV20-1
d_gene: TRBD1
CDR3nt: TGCAGTGCTAGAGGGGGGACAGGGGGATCGACCTATGGCTACACCTTC
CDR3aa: CSARGGTGGSTYGYTF

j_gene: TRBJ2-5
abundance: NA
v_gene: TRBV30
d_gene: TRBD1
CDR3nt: TGTGCCTGGAGAACAGGGGGGGAGACCCAGTACTTC
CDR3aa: CAWRTGGETQYF

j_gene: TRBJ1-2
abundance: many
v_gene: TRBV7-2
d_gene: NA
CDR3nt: TGTGCCAGCAGCCCACAGGGTTACTATGGCTACACCTTC
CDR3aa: CASSPQGYYGYTF

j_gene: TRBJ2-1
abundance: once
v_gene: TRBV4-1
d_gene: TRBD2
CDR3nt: TGCGCCAGCAGCCACAACCTCCCGGGACTAGCGGGGGGGCGAAGTGAGCAGTTCTTC
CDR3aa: CASSHNLPGLAGGRSEQFF

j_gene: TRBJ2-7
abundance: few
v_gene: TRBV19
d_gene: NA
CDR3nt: TGTGCCAGTAGTATAAGCCAGAACTCCTACGAGCAGTACTTC
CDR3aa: CASSISQNSYEQYF

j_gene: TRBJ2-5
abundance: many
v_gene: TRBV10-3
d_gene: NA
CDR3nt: TGTGCCATCAGTTCTGGGTTTCAGGAGACCCAGTACTTC
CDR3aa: CAISSGFQETQYF